This T cell receptor (beta chain) appears in the sequencing data of a study of CD8+CD57+ T cells in acquired aplastic anemia. The wider study: An average of roughly 2.9 ug of DNA was obtained from sorted CD4+ and CD8+ cells.

Profiles of TCR beta VDJ and CDR3 were generated from a genomic DNA template. Each CDR3 protein is one row after TCRdb ran MiXCR on the reads. In the table there are hundreds of thousands of distinct CDR3 sequences, around 32% of which are singletons. This CDR3 is built from 16 residues. V was clipped by 4 bases and J by 5 bases; unmatched bases: 9. CDR1 SGHNT and CDR2 YYREEE come from the germline V gene (reference sequence). Sequencing involved patients with CD8+CD57+ cell expansion previously shown by flow cytometry. The genes are TRBV5-4 and TRBJ2-5; the match to TRBD2 covers 12 bases. The sample comprised sorted CD4+, CD8+, or CD8+CD57+ T cells (not recorded which) from PBMCs. The TCR was taken from a human donor with aplastic anemia. Written as DNA, the CDR3 is TGTGCCAGCAGCGGTGCTAGCGGGAGGGCCTTTGAGACCCAGTACTTC. It yields the protein CASSGASGRAFETQYF.